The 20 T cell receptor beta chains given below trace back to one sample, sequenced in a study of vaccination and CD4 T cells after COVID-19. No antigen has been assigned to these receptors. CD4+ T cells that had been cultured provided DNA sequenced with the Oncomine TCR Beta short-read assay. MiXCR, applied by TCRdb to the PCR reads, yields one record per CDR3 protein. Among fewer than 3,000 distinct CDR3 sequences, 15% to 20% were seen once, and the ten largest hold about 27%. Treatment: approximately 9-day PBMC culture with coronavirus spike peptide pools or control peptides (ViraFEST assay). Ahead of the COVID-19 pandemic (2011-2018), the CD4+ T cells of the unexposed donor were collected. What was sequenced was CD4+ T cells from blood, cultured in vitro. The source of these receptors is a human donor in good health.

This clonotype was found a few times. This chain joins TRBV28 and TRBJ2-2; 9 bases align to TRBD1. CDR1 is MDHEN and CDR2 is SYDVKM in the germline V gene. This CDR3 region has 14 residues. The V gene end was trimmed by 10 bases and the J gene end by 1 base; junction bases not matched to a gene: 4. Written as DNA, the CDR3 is TGTGCCACCCAGGGACAGGGGAACACCGGGGAGCTGTTTTTT. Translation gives CATQGQGNTGELFF.

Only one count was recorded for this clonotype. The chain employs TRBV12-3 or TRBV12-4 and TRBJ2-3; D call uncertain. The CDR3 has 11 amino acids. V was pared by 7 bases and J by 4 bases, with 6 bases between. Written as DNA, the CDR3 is TGTGCCAGCAAACTCGCAGATACGCAGTATTTT. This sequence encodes CASKLADTQYF.

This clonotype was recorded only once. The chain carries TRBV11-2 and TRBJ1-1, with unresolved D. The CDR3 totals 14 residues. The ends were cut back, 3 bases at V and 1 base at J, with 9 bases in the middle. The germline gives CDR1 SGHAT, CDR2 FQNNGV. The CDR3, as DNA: TGTGCCAGCAGCTTCTACTCTCCGAACACTGAAGCTTTCTTT. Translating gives CASSFYSPNTEAFF.

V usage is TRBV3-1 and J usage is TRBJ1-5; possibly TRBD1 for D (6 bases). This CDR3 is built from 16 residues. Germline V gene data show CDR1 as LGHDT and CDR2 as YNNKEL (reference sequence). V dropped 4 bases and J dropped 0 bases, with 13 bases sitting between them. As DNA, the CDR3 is TGTGCCAGCAGCCGGGGGCCACACTATAGCAATCAGCCCCAGCATTTT. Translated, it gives CASSRGPHYSNQPQHF.

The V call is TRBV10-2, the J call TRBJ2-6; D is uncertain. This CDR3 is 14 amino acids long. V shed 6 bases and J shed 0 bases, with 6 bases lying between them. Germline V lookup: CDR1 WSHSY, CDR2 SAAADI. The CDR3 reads CASRRGSGANVLTF. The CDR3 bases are TGCGCCAGCAGGCGCGGCTCTGGGGCCAACGTCCTGACTTTC.

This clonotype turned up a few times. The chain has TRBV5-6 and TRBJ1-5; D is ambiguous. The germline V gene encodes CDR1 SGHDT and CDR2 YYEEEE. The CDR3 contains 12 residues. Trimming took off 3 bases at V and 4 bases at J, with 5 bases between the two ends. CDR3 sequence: CASSSWNQPQHF. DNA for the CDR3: TGTGCCAGCAGCTCCTGGAATCAGCCCCAGCATTTT.

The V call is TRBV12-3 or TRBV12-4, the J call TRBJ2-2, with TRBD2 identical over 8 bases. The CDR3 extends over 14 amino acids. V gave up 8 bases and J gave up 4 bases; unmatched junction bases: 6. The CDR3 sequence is CASRSGGGTGELFF. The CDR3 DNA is TGTGCCAGCCGGTCGGGGGGGGGCACCGGGGAGCTGTTTTTT.

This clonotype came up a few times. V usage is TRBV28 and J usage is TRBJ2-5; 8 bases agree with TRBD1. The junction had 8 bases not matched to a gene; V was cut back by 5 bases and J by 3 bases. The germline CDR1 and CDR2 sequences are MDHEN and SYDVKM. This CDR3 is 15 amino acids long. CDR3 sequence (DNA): TGTGCCAGCAGTCCTCAGACAGGGGAGAAAGAGACCCAGTACTTC. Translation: CASSPQTGEKETQYF.

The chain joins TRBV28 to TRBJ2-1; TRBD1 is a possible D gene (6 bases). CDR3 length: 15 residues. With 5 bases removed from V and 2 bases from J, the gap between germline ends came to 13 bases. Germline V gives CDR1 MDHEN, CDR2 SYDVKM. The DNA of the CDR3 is TGTGCCAGCAGTCAGGGGCATGCTCCCTACAATGAGCAGTTCTTC. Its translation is CASSQGHAPYNEQFF.

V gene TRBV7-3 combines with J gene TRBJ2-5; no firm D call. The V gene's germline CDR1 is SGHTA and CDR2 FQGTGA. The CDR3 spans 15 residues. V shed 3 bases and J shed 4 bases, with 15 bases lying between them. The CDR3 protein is CASSFGLNPLETQYF. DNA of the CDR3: TGTGCCAGCAGCTTCGGGCTGAATCCCTTAGAGACCCAGTACTTC. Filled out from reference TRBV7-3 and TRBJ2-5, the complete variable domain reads GAGVSQTPSNKVTEKGKYVELRCDPISGHTALYWYRQSLGQGPEFLIYFQGTGAADDSGLPNDRFFAVRPEGSVSTLKIQRTERGDSAVYLCASSFGLNPLETQYFGPGTRLLVL.

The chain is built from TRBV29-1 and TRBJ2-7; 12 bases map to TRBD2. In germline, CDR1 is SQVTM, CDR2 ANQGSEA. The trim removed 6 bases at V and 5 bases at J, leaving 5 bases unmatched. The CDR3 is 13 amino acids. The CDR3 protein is CSVLRTSGDEQYF. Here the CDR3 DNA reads TGCAGCGTCCTACGGACTAGCGGGGACGAGCAGTACTTC.

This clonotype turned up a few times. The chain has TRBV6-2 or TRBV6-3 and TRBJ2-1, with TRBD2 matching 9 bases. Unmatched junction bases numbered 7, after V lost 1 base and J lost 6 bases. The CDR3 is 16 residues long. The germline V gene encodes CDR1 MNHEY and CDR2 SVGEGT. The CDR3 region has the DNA TGTGCCAGCAGTTACTTCCGGCGGGGGGGCCCCAATGAGCAGTTCTTC. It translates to CASSYFRRGGPNEQFF.

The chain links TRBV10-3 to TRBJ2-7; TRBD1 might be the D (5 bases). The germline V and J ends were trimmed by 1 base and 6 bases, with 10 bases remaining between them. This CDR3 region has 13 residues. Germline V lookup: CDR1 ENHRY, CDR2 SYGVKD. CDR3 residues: CAISEWQGSEQYF. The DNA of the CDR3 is TGTGCCATCAGTGAGTGGCAGGGATCCGAGCAGTACTTC.

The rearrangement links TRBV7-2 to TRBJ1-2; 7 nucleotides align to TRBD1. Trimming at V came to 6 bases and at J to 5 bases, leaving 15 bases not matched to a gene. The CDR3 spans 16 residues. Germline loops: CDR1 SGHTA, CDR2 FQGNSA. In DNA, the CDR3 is TGTGCCAGCAGTCCAACCGGGACAGCCAACCTTTATGGCTACACCTTC. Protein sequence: CASSPTGTANLYGYTF.

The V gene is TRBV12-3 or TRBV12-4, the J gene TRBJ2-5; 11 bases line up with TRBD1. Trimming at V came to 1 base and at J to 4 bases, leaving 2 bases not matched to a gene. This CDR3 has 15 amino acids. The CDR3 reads CASSLGTGGGETQYF. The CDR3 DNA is TGTGCCAGCAGTTTAGGGACAGGGGGCGGAGAGACCCAGTACTTC.

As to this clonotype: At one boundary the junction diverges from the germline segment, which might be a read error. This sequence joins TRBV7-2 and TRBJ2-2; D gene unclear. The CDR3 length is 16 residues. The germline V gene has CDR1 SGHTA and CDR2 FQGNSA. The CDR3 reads CASSLNSRTNIGELFF. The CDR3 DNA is TGTGCCAGCAGCTTAAACAGTAGGACGAACATCGGGGAGCTGTTTTTT.

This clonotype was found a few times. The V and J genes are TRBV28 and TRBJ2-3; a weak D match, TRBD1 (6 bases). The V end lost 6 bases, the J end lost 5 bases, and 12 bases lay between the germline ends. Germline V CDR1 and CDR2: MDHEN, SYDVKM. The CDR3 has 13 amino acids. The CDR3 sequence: CASSLGAKDTQYF. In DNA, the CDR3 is TGTGCCAGCAGCCTGGGGGCCAAAGATACGCAGTATTTT.

The CDR3 DNA follows: TGTGCCAGTAGGACAACCGGGGCCGGATCTAACTATGGCTACACCTTC. Its translation is CASRTTGAGSNYGYTF. This sequence joins TRBV19 and TRBJ1-2, with D possibly TRBD1 on 5 matching bases. The germline V and J ends were trimmed by 6 bases and 0 bases, with 17 bases remaining between them. The CDR3 runs to 16 residues. Germline V CDR1 and CDR2: LNHDA, SQIVND (reference sequence).

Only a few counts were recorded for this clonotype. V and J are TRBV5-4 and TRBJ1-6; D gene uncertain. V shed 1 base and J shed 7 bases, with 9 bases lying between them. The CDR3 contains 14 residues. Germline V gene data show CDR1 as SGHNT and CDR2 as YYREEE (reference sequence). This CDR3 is CASSLLGQNSPLHF. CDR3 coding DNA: TGTGCCAGCAGCTTGCTAGGGCAGAATTCACCCCTCCACTTT.

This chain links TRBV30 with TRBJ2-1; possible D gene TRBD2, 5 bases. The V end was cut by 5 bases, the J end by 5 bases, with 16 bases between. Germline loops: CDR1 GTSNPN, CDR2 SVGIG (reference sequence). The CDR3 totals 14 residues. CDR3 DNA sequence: TGTGCCTGGGATCCTGGACTGGCTAACAATGAGCAGTTCTTC. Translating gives CAWDPGLANNEQFF.